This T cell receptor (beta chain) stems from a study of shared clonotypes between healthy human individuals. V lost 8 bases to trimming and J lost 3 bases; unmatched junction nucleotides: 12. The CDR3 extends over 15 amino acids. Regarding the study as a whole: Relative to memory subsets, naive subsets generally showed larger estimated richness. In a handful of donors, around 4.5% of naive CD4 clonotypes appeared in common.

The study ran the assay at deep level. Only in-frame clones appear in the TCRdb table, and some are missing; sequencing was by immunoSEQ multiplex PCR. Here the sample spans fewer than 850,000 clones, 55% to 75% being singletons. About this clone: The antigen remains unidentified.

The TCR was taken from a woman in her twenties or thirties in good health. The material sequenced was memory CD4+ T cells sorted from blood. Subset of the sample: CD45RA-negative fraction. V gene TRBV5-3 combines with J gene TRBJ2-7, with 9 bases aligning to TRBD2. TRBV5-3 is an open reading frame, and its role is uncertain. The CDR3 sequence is CASRPWEREVYEQYF. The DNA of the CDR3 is TGTGCCAGTCGACCTTGGGAGCGGGAGGTCTACGAGCAGTACTTC.